The 20 T cell receptor beta chains reported below all come from one sample, sequenced in a study of cytomegalovirus exposure and HLA in healthy donors (dated by TCRdb to the late 2010s). Libraries were built with the immunoSEQ multiplex PCR assay. The multiplex PCR relied on a mix of 60 forward primers for TCR Vbeta segments and 13 reverse primers for TCR Jbeta segments. TCRdb holds this immuneACCESS table with in-frame rearrangements only. Some clones are missing; in checked studies, unresolved V genes explain under half, and the rest has no known cause. This sample gives approximately 160,000 clones in total; under 85% of them show up just once. Roughly 5% of the sample goes to the ten largest clones. Sequenced sample: PBMCs. The receptors come from a young man in good health and CMV-seronegative.

V is TRBV10-2 and J is TRBJ1-5, with no clear D. The CDR3 contains 13 residues. CDR1 and CDR2 (germline): WSHSY, SAAADI. V was trimmed by 2 bases and J by 5 bases, leaving 7 bases between them. The CDR3 sequence is CASSEDRDQPQHF. The CDR3 bases are TGCGCCAGCAGTGAGGATCGCGATCAGCCCCAGCATTTT.

As concerns this clone: An end of the junction does not agree with germline; a read error may underlie this. V usage is TRBV6-1 and J usage is TRBJ1-5; the match to TRBD1 covers 7 bases. The CDR3 is 14 amino acids. Per germline, CDR1 MNHNS and CDR2 SASEGT. The CDR3 DNA reads TGTGCCAGCACCGGGACAGATAGCTATCAGCCCCAGCATTTT. Translated, it gives CASTGTDSYQPQHF.

The chain uses TRBV7-8 and TRBJ1-1; TRBD1 matches 9 bases. V gave up 4 bases and J gave up 11 bases; unmatched junction bases: 14. This CDR3 is built from 15 residues. The germline gives CDR1 SGHVS, CDR2 FQNEAQ. CDR3 amino acids: CASSSWTGEGSGAFF. CDR3 in DNA: TGTGCCAGCAGCTCATGGACAGGGGAAGGATCGGGCGCTTTCTTT.

The V gene is TRBV2, the J gene TRBJ1-4; TRBD1 matches at 12 bases. This CDR3 contains 15 residues. The V and J ends lost 6 bases and 7 bases, in that order; junction bases with no gene match: 6. Germline V gene sequence: CDR1 SNHLY, CDR2 FYNNEI. The CDR3 here is CASRNPGQGAEKLFF. Written as DNA, the CDR3 is TGTGCCAGCAGAAACCCGGGACAGGGGGCTGAAAAACTGTTTTTT.

The rearrangement joins TRBV7-2 to TRBJ1-1; TRBD1 might be the D (5 bases). Trimming pared 1 base from V and 4 bases from J, leaving 16 bases between. The CDR3 runs 16 residues. Germline V gene lookup returns CDR1 SGHTA and CDR2 FQGNSA. CDR3 coding DNA: TGTGCCAGCAGCTTAGGCGGGGCGAGGACGTTCACTGAAGCTTTCTTT. It codes for CASSLGGARTFTEAFF. Supplemented by reference TRBV7-2 and TRBJ1-1, the full variable domain reads GAGVSQSPSNKVTEKGKDVELRCDPISGHTALYWYRQSLGQGLEFLIYFQGNSAPDKSGLPSDRFSAERTGGSVSTLTIQRTQQEDSAVYLCASSLGGARTFTEAFFGQGTRLTVV.

V and J are TRBV6-5 and TRBJ2-5; D is unclear. The assigned J gene may be wrong: the sequence end matches TRBJ2-7 better. The CDR3 is made up of 13 amino acids. The germline V gene encodes CDR1 MNHEY and CDR2 SVGAGI. CDR3 DNA: TGTGCCAGCAGTATGTCAGGCCCCTACGAGCAGTACTTC. It codes for CASSMSGPYEQYF.

This clone was recorded a few times. This sequence joins TRBV27 and TRBJ1-2; 7 positions agree with TRBD1. Per the germline V gene, CDR1 is MNHEY and CDR2 is SMNVEV (reference sequence). CDR3 length: 14 residues. Trimming took 7 bases from V and 2 from J; bases not matched to a gene: 7. The CDR3 nucleotides read TGTGCCAGCAAAAGGGACAGCTCAAACTATGGCTACACCTTC. Its protein is CASKRDSSNYGYTF.

The V and J genes are TRBV28 and TRBJ1-2; D is possibly TRBD1 (5 bases). The V end lost 6 bases, the J end lost 4 bases, and 18 bases lay between the germline ends. CDR1 and CDR2 from the germline V gene are MDHEN and SYDVKM. This CDR3 contains 15 residues. The CDR3 DNA sequence: TGTGCCAGCAGCAGTGTGGGGCTTCTCGTCTATGGCTACACCTTC. Protein sequence: CASSSVGLLVYGYTF.

CDR3 sequence: CAWSVRRGQEKLFF. CDR3 DNA sequence: TGTGCCTGGAGTGTAAGGCGGGGGCAGGAAAAACTGTTTTTT. The chain uses TRBV30 and TRBJ1-4, with D possibly matching TRBD1 (6 bases). The CDR3 covers 14 residues. CDR1 is GTSNPN and CDR2 is SVGIG in the germline V gene (reference sequence). Trimming shortened V by 0 bases and J by 8 bases, and 13 bases separated the two germline ends. Together with reference TRBV30 and TRBJ1-4, the CDR3 gives the full variable domain: SQTIHQWPATLVQPVGSPLSLECTVEGTSNPNLYWYRQAAGRGLQLLFYSVGIGQISSEVPQNLSASRPQDRQFILSSKKLLLSDSGFYLCAWSVRRGQEKLFFGSGTQLSVL.

CDR3 sequence reads: CASSLAQTGVEGYTF. The CDR3 DNA reads TGCGCCAGCAGCTTGGCCCAGACAGGGGTCGAGGGCTACACCTTC. V usage is TRBV5-1 and J usage is TRBJ1-2, with 8 bases fitting TRBD1. The length of the CDR3 is 15 residues. V trimming: 0 bases; J trimming: 8 bases; junction bases outside the gene matches: 9. Germline V lookup: CDR1 SGHRS, CDR2 YFSETQ.

This clone was counted a few times. The V gene is TRBV6-6, the J gene TRBJ2-7, with a possible D match to TRBD2 (5 bases). This CDR3 is built from 15 residues. V was trimmed by 4 bases and J by 2 bases, leaving 15 bases between them. Germline V gene lookup returns CDR1 MNHNY and CDR2 SVGAGI (reference sequence). Here the CDR3 reads CASSWPETEAYEQYF. In DNA, the CDR3 is TGTGCCAGCAGTTGGCCCGAGACGGAGGCCTACGAGCAGTACTTC.

The table lists this clone with many counts. The chain uses TRBV14 and TRBJ1-3; 7 positions match TRBD1. Germline-derived CDR1 and CDR2 are SGHDN and FVKESK. CDR3 length: 15 amino acids. Trimming at V came to 4 bases and at J to 4 bases, leaving 7 bases not matched to a gene. The CDR3 DNA reads TGTGCCAGCAGCCCATTACAGGGGATGGGAAACACCATATATTTT. This encodes CASSPLQGMGNTIYF.

Concerning this clone itself: The same CDR3 also results from other DNA sequences found in this sample. This chain uses TRBV29-1 with TRBJ1-4; D is possibly TRBD1 (5 bases). The CDR3 is made up of 14 amino acids. From germline, CDR1 is SQVTM and CDR2 ANQGSEA. V lost 4 bases to trimming and J lost 11 bases, with 20 bases between them. In DNA, the CDR3 is TGCAGCGTTGGGGGCAGCACGGCCTTAGGGAAACTGTTTTTT. Translation gives CSVGGSTALGKLFF.

The chain employs TRBV7-2 and TRBJ1-1; D unresolved. V was pared by 4 bases and J by 1 base, with 4 bases between. The CDR3 spans 12 residues. CDR1 SGHTA and CDR2 FQGNSA come from the germline V gene. The CDR3 sequence is CASSSWNTEAFF. CDR3 DNA sequence: TGTGCCAGCAGCTCCTGGAACACTGAAGCTTTCTTT.

The CDR3 region is CASKGNEQFF. The CDR3 coding sequence is TGTGCCAGCAAGGGGAATGAGCAGTTCTTC. The chain links TRBV2 to TRBJ2-1, with D tentatively TRBD1 (5 bases). Germline V lookup: CDR1 SNHLY, CDR2 FYNNEI. The CDR3 is 10 amino acids. Trimming pared 7 bases from V and 7 bases from J, leaving 5 bases between. Complete variable domain (other parts from reference TRBV2 and TRBJ2-1): EPEVTQTPSHQVTQMGQEVILRCVPISNHLYFYWYRQILGQKVEFLVSFYNNEISEKSEIFDDQFSVERPDGSNFTLKIRSTKLEDSAMYFCASKGNEQFFGPGTRLTVL.

The V call is TRBV13, the J call TRBJ2-7; D uncertain. CDR1 PRHDT and CDR2 FYEKMQ come from the germline V gene (reference sequence). The CDR3 contains 14 residues. Trimming stripped 0 bases from V and 3 bases from J, with 9 bases between. The CDR3 loop is CASSLGLESYEQYF. For the CDR3, the DNA is TGTGCCAGCAGCTTAGGGCTAGAGAGCTACGAGCAGTACTTC.

The chain is built from TRBV19 and TRBJ1-4; 7 bases map to TRBD1. The CDR3 has 16 residues. V lost 5 bases and J lost 6; bases outside the gene matches: 12. The germline V gene encodes CDR1 LNHDA and CDR2 SQIVND (reference sequence). CDR3 DNA: TGTGCCAGTAGTCCCTCGTATCGGGACAGATATGAAAAACTGTTTTTT. As protein: CASSPSYRDRYEKLFF.

The chain recombines TRBV7-9 with TRBJ2-1; D is undetermined. Germline loops: CDR1 SEHNR, CDR2 FQNEAQ (reference sequence). CDR3 length: 14 amino acids. V lost 3 bases, J lost 3 bases, and 9 bases lay in between. The CDR3 DNA is TGTGCCAGCAGCTTCTCCGTACTCTACAATGAGCAGTTCTTC. It specifies CASSFSVLYNEQFF.

In DNA, the CDR3 is TGCGCCAGCAGCCTAGCGCGAGAGCAGTACTTC. It encodes CASSLAREQYF. The genes are TRBV4-1 and TRBJ2-7; maybe TRBD2 (5 bases). In germline, CDR1 is MGHRA, CDR2 YSYEKL. V lost 4 bases to trimming and J lost 7 bases, with 8 bases between them. CDR3 length equals 11 residues.

J is TRBJ2-2 and V is TRBV6-5; perhaps TRBD1 as D (6 bases). Germline V lookup: CDR1 MNHEY, CDR2 SVGAGI. This CDR3 is built from 15 residues. Trimming stripped 5 bases from V and 5 bases from J, with 15 bases between. CDR3 bases: TGTGCCAGCAGTCCCCCTCTTACAGGGACCGGGGAGCTGTTTTTT. It is translated as CASSPPLTGTGELFF.